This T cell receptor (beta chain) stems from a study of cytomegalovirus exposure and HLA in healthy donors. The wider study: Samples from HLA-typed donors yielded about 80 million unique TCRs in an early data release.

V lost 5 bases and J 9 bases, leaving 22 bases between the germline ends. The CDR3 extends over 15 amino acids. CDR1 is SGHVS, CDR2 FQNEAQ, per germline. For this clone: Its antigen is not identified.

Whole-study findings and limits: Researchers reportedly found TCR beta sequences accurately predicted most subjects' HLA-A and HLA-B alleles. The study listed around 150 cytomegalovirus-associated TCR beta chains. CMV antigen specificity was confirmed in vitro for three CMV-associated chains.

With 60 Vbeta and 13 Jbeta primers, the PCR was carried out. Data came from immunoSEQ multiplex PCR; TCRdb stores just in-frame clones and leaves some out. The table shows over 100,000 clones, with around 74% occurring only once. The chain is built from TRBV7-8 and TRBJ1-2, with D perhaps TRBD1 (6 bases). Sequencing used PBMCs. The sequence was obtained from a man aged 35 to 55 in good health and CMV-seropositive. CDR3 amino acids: CASSTLPDRSIRYTF. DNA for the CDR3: TGTGCCAGCAGCACGTTACCGGACAGATCCATTCGCTACACCTTC.